This TCR beta chain was documented in a study of blood T cell repertoires in COVID-19. Study-level background: Samples of COVID-19 (acute and convalescent) were obtained from the United States, Italy and Spain. PBMCs, B-cell-depleted T cells, or T cells provided the cDNA or gDNA that made up the material.

This CDR3 spans 18 amino acids. Germline CDR1 MNHEY, CDR2 SMNVEV (reference sequence). After removal of 2 bases from V and 6 bases from J, the junction contained 11 bases not matched to a gene. Study processing details: Scientists estimated how many nucleated cells there were by amplifying reference gene primers. Clones were read by immunoSEQ multiplex PCR, and TCRdb kept only the in-frame ones, dropping some. The V and J calls and the clone size are those of that table, but D and trimming were determined from the DNA. The table has roughly 240,000 clones, roughly 86% seen once; the top ten hold around 1.5%.

The chain has TRBV27 and TRBJ2-2; TRBD2 matches at 11 bases. The sequence was obtained from a woman aged 55-70 years who had recovered from COVID-19. The sequenced sample was peripheral blood. CDR3 sequence reads: CASSLLAGGDLVAGELFF. The CDR3 DNA reads as TGTGCCAGCAGTTTACTAGCGGGGGGTGATCTAGTAGCCGGGGAGCTGTTTTTT.